The 28 T cell receptor beta chains below all came from one sample that was sequenced in a study of T cell repertoires in cytomegalovirus infection. TCRdb called the reads again in MiXCR, with one record for every CDR3 protein. The sample lists nearly 700,000 distinct CDR3 sequences; roughly 33% were seen once. No antigen has been assigned to these receptors. Source: cultured PBMCs, taken from culture after CMV antigen stimulation. The receptor source for this set is a human donor in good health (CMV status not recorded). Some clones in this sample may be carry-over from other donors' samples.

The chain links TRBV9 to TRBJ2-7; perhaps TRBD1 as D (6 bases). This CDR3 contains 11 residues. In germline, CDR1 is SGDLS, CDR2 YYNGEE. Trimming left V 9 bases short and J 5 bases short, with 12 bases between. For the CDR3, the DNA is TGTGCCACCCAGGGGTTCCACGAGCAGTACTTC. Its protein is CATQGFHEQYF.

V gene TRBV12-3 or TRBV12-4 combines with J gene TRBJ2-1, with 8 bases aligning to TRBD2. The CDR3 covers 14 residues. J gave up 6 bases and V 5 bases, and 6 bases lay outside the gene matches. CDR3 coding DNA: TGTGCCAGCAGTCCCACGGCGGGGGGCAATGAGCAGTTCTTC. Protein product: CASSPTAGGNEQFF.

This chain uses TRBV20-1 with TRBJ2-4, with 11 bases matching TRBD2. The germline gives CDR1 DFQATT, CDR2 SNEGSKA (reference sequence). The CDR3 is 18 residues long. Trimming cost V 1 base and J 1 base; bases outside gene matches: 9. CDR3 coding DNA: TGCAGTGCTAGAGTCGGTAGCGGGAGGGCCGGGGCCAAAAACATTCAGTACTTC. Amino acid sequence: CSARVGSGRAGAKNIQYF.

This clonotype was seen a few times. The rearrangement uses TRBV7-6 and TRBJ2-3, with unresolved D. The germline V and J ends were trimmed by 4 bases and 0 bases, with 5 bases remaining between them. Germline CDR1 and CDR2: SGHVS and FNYEAQ. The CDR3 extends over 13 amino acids. CDR3 amino acids: CASSYPSTDTQYF. The CDR3 bases are TGTGCCAGCAGCTACCCTAGCACAGATACGCAGTATTTT.

V usage is TRBV6-1 and J usage is TRBJ2-5, with 7 bases that match TRBD2. Per the germline V gene, CDR1 is MNHNS and CDR2 is SASEGT. With 5 bases clipped from V and 2 bases from J, the junction kept 5 bases outside the gene matches. This CDR3 has 14 residues. The DNA for the CDR3 is TGTGCCAGCAGTAACCTAGCGGTACAAGAGACCCAGTACTTC. Amino acids: CASSNLAVQETQYF.

CDR3 DNA sequence: TGTGCCAGTAAGCCGCCAGGTCTCAATCAGCCCCAGCATTTT. It codes for CASKPPGLNQPQHF. The V and J genes are TRBV19 and TRBJ1-5; unclear D gene. V gave up 7 bases and J gave up 3 bases, with 13 bases separating them. CDR3 size: 14 residues. Germline loops: CDR1 LNHDA, CDR2 SQIVND (reference sequence).

This clonotype has just a few counts. V usage is TRBV12-3 or TRBV12-4 and J usage is TRBJ1-6; D call uncertain. V dropped 5 bases and J dropped 10 bases, with 9 bases sitting between them. This CDR3 is built from 12 residues. CDR3 residues: CASSRLRSPLHF. The CDR3 DNA sequence: TGTGCCAGCAGTCGACTCAGGTCACCCCTCCACTTT.

This clonotype was picked up a small number of times. J is TRBJ2-7 and V is TRBV7-2, with 10 nucleotides matching TRBD2. Germline V gives CDR1 SGHTA, CDR2 FQGNSA. The CDR3 consists of 15 residues. With V trimmed by 2 bases and J by 6 bases, 7 bases remained unmatched. The CDR3 sequence: CASSLMSLAGVEQYF. CDR3 in DNA: TGTGCCAGCAGCTTAATGTCCCTAGCGGGAGTCGAGCAGTACTTC.

The chain recombines TRBV27 with TRBJ2-7; either TRBD1 or TRBD2 may supply D (5 bases each). The CDR3 consists of 16 residues. The ends were cut back, 2 bases at V and 0 bases at J, with 14 bases in the middle. The germline V gene has CDR1 MNHEY and CDR2 SMNVEV (reference sequence). The CDR3 loop reads CASSLGVGGPSYEQYF. The CDR3, as DNA: TGTGCCAGCAGTTTAGGAGTTGGGGGACCCTCCTACGAGCAGTACTTC.

The V gene is TRBV12-3 or TRBV12-4, the J gene TRBJ2-7, with 8 bases that match TRBD1. V shed 3 bases and J 2 bases; nucleotides not matched to a gene: 6. There are 15 residues in the CDR3. The CDR3 sequence is CASSLRQGSTYEQYF. DNA of the CDR3: TGTGCCAGCAGTTTGCGACAGGGGTCGACCTACGAGCAGTACTTC.

This chain links TRBV11-2 with TRBJ2-7, with D unresolved. The CDR3 runs 15 residues. Trimming shortened V by 2 bases and J by 2 bases, and 13 bases separated the two germline ends. Germline CDR1 is SGHAT and CDR2 is FQNNGV. This CDR3 reads CASSLRASLPYEQYF. CDR3 sequence (DNA): TGTGCCAGCAGCTTACGGGCTAGTTTACCCTACGAGCAGTACTTC. Complete variable domain (other parts from reference TRBV11-2 and TRBJ2-7): EAGVAQSPRYKIIEKRQSVAFWCNPISGHATLYWYQQILGQGPKLLIQFQNNGVVDDSQLPKDRFSAERLKGVDSTLKIQPAKLEDSAVYLCASSLRASLPYEQYFGPGTRLTVT.

The J gene is TRBJ2-7, the V gene TRBV7-2, with D hard to call. CDR1 is SGHTA and CDR2 is FQGNSA in the germline V gene. V was trimmed by 5 bases and J by 7 bases, leaving 12 bases between them. This CDR3 is built from 12 residues. The CDR3 protein is CASSPSYWEQYF. The CDR3 DNA reads as TGTGCCAGCAGCCCCTCTTATTGGGAGCAGTACTTC.

In its sample, this clonotype was seen a few times. The rearrangement joins TRBV19 to TRBJ1-1, with D unclear. This CDR3 region has 15 residues. CDR1 is LNHDA and CDR2 is SQIVND in the germline V gene (reference sequence). Trimming left V 3 bases short and J 1 base short, with 12 bases between. CDR3 nucleotides: TGTGCCAGTAGTATTGTCCCGGGGAAGAACACTGAAGCTTTCTTT. Protein sequence: CASSIVPGKNTEAFF. The full variable domain, rest sourced from reference TRBV19 and TRBJ1-1, is DGGITQSPKYLFRKEGQNVTLSCEQNLNHDAMYWYRQDPGQGLRLIYYSQIVNDFQKGDIAEGYSVSREKKESFPLTVTSAQKNPTAFYLCASSIVPGKNTEAFFGQGTRLTVV.

This clonotype was found a few times. V is TRBV6-1 and J is TRBJ2-3; the D call may be TRBD1 or TRBD2 (7 bases each). V lost 2 bases to trimming and J lost 4 bases, with 19 bases between them. Germline CDR1 reads MNHNS; CDR2 reads SASEGT. The CDR3 has 17 amino acids. The CDR3: CASSEPAGAGGSDTQYF. Here the CDR3 DNA reads TGTGCCAGCAGTGAACCCGCGGGAGCAGGGGGGTCAGATACGCAGTATTTT.

This clonotype appeared a few times. CDR3 sequence (DNA): TGTGCCAGCAGACACGGACCGGGACCGCAAGTAAATTCACCCCTCCACTTT. This translates into CASRHGPGPQVNSPLHF. The rearrangement links TRBV6-6 to TRBJ1-6; tentative D call: TRBD1 (5 bases). This CDR3 is 17 amino acids long. V was trimmed by 6 bases and J by 7 bases, leaving 22 bases between them. Germline CDR1 is MNHNY and CDR2 is SVGAGI (reference sequence).

This clonotype was counted only a few times. This chain connects TRBV4-1 to TRBJ1-6, with D possibly being TRBD1 (5 bases). The V gene lost 3 bases and the J gene lost 5 bases, with 14 bases spanning the gap. CDR3 length equals 16 residues. CDR1 is MGHRA, CDR2 YSYEKL, per germline. The CDR3, as DNA: TGCGCCAGCAGCCAGGGGAAGGGGTACGATAATTCACCCCTCCACTTT. Its translation: CASSQGKGYDNSPLHF.

The V gene is TRBV20-1, the J gene TRBJ1-5, with D hard to call. This CDR3 has 13 amino acids. V lost 2 bases and J 4 bases, leaving 9 bases between the germline ends. CDR1 DFQATT and CDR2 SNEGSKA come from the germline V gene (reference sequence). The CDR3 coding sequence is TGCAGTGCTAGAAGTGGGATTAATCAGCCCCAGCATTTT. Translated: CSARSGINQPQHF.

The rearrangement links TRBV6-5 to TRBJ2-1; D uncertain. CDR1 and CDR2 (germline): MNHEY, SVGAGI. The ends were cut back, 6 bases at V and 5 bases at J, with 17 bases in the middle. There are 15 residues in the CDR3. The CDR3 here is CASSYRSAPHNEQFF. Here the CDR3 DNA reads TGTGCCAGCAGCTATCGGTCTGCCCCCCACAATGAGCAGTTCTTC.

The genes are TRBV15 and TRBJ2-7, with a possible D match to TRBD1 (5 bases). Germline CDR1 LNHNV, CDR2 YYDKDF (reference sequence). V was trimmed by 4 bases and J by 1 base, leaving 8 bases between them. The CDR3 sequence is 13 residues long. The CDR3 loop is CATSIDSSYEQYF. The CDR3 nucleotides read TGTGCCACCAGCATTGACAGTTCCTACGAGCAGTACTTC.

This clonotype was picked up a small number of times. The rearrangement uses TRBV4-1 and TRBJ2-5, with 7 nucleotides matching TRBD2. Germline CDR1 and CDR2: MGHRA and YSYEKL. V lost 5 bases to trimming and J lost 5 bases; unmatched junction nucleotides: 11. This CDR3 region has 15 residues. This CDR3 reads CASSVRTRSQETQYF. The CDR3 DNA sequence: TGCGCCAGCAGCGTACGGACTAGAAGTCAGGAGACCCAGTACTTC.

A note on this clonotype: The CDR3 ends on some other residue instead of the conserved phenylalanine or tryptophan, so this is likely a read error. V gene TRBV6-1 combines with J gene TRBJ1-1; no definite D call. CDR3 size: 15 residues. Trimming left V 5 bases short and J 1 base short, with 14 bases between. Germline CDR1 and CDR2: MNHNS and SASEGT. The CDR3 DNA sequence: TGTGCCAGCAGTTACCCCCAGTCGGGGAACACTGAAGCTTTCTTG. Its protein product is CASSYPQSGNTEAFL.

V and J are TRBV12-3 or TRBV12-4 and TRBJ2-7, with D possibly called TRBD1 or TRBD2 (6 bases each). The CDR3 totals 10 residues. Trimming left V 7 bases short and J 10 bases short, with 11 bases between. The CDR3 region is CASNTGGQYF. The CDR3 DNA follows: TGTGCCAGCAATACCGGGGGCCAGTACTTC.

The CDR3 sequence is CASEPHGRGAFWELFF. The CDR3, as DNA: TGTGCCAGCGAACCCCACGGGCGGGGGGCCTTCTGGGAGCTGTTTTTT. The chain employs TRBV11-3 and TRBJ2-2; TRBD2 matches 8 bases. Germline CDR1 reads SGHNT; CDR2 reads YENEEA. This CDR3 is built from 16 residues. J gave up 9 bases and V 8 bases, and 17 bases lay outside the gene matches.

This clonotype was seen more than once but under ten times. This sequence joins TRBV20-1 and TRBJ2-3; 7 bases are shared with TRBD1. CDR1 DFQATT and CDR2 SNEGSKA come from the germline V gene (reference sequence). The CDR3 spans 13 residues. The CDR3 DNA is TGCACCCCCCGACAGGGAAATACAGATACGCAGTATTTT. Protein product: CTPRQGNTDTQYF.

A few counts support this clonotype. The V gene is TRBV19, the J gene TRBJ2-7; D remains unclear. In germline, CDR1 is LNHDA, CDR2 SQIVND (reference sequence). Trimming pared 3 bases from V and 4 bases from J, leaving 7 bases between. The CDR3 is made up of 12 amino acids. The CDR3 nucleotides are TGTGCCAGTAGTATCCCCCAGTACGAGCAGTACTTC. Translating it yields CASSIPQYEQYF.

In its sample, this clonotype was seen a few times. The J gene is TRBJ2-1, the V gene TRBV7-2; D uncertain. The CDR3 totals 14 residues. The ends were cut back, 11 bases at V and 8 bases at J, with 22 bases in the middle. Germline V gene data show CDR1 as SGHTA and CDR2 as FQGNSA. CDR3 in DNA: TGTGCCTCTACTAAGGAAGGGCTTGGAGATGAGCAGTTCTTC. Protein: CASTKEGLGDEQFF.

This chain connects TRBV12-3 or TRBV12-4 to TRBJ1-5, with D possibly TRBD1 on 6 matching bases. There are 12 residues in the CDR3. The V and J ends lost 7 bases and 9 bases respectively, with 13 bases between them. The CDR3 DNA reads as TGTGCCAGCAACCAACAGGGTCGGCCCCAGCATTTT. Its protein is CASNQQGRPQHF.

Only a few counts were recorded for this clonotype. CDR3 amino acids: CASTHSGRLSYNEQFF. CDR3 coding DNA: TGTGCCAGCACACATAGCGGGAGGCTATCCTACAATGAGCAGTTCTTC. This rearrangement joins TRBV6-1 to TRBJ2-1; 10 nucleotides agree with TRBD2. The CDR3 has 16 residues. V was pared by 7 bases and J by 1 base, with 7 bases of the junction left unmatched. Germline assignment: CDR1 MNHNS and CDR2 SASEGT.